This TCR beta chain was sequenced during a study of T cell changes during pregnancy in multiple sclerosis. Germline V gives CDR1 MGHRA, CDR2 YSYEKL. CDR3 length equals 12 residues. Trimming took off 4 bases at V and 4 bases at J, with 5 bases between the two ends. The method was immunoSEQ multiplex PCR; TCRdb's version includes in-frame clones alone and lacks a portion of them. The sample shows 40,000 to 50,000 clones, over 80% of them seen only once. This rearrangement joins TRBV4-1 to TRBJ2-1; D gene ambiguous. The origin of this receptor is a female donor with multiple sclerosis, enrolled in a pregnancy study. The specimen comprised CD8+ T cells from peripheral blood mononuclear cells, sampled after pregnancy. For the CDR3, the DNA is TGCGCCAGCAGCCCTGAGTACAATGAGCAGTTCTTC. Protein product: CASSPEYNEQFF.